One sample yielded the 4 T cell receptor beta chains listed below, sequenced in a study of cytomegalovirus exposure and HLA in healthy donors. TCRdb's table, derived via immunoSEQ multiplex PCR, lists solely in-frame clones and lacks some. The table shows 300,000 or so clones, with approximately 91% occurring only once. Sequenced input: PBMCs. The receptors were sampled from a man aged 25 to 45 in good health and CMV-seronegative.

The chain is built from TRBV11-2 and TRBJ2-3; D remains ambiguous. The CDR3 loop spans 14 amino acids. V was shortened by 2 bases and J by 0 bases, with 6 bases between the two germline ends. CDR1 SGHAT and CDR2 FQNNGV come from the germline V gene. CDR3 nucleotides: TGTGCCAGCAGCTTATGGGCTAGCACAGATACGCAGTATTTT. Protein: CASSLWASTDTQYF.

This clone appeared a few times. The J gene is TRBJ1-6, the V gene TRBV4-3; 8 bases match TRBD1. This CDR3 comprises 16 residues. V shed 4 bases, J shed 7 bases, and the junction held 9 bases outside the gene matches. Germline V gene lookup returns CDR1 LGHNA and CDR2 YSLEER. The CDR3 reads CASSPDRVQGNSPLHF. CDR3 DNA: TGCGCCAGCAGCCCGGACAGGGTCCAGGGGAATTCACCCCTCCACTTT.

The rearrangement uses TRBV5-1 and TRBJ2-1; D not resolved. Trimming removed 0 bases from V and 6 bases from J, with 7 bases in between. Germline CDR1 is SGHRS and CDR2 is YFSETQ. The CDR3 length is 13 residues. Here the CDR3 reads CASSLATGNEQFF. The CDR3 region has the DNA TGCGCCAGCAGCTTGGCCACGGGCAATGAGCAGTTCTTC.

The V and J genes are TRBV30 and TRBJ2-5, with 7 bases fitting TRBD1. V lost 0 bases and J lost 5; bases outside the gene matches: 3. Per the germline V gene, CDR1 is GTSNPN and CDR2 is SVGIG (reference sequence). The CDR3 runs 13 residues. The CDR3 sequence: CAWSVDRAETQYF. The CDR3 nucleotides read TGTGCCTGGAGTGTAGACAGGGCCGAGACCCAGTACTTC.